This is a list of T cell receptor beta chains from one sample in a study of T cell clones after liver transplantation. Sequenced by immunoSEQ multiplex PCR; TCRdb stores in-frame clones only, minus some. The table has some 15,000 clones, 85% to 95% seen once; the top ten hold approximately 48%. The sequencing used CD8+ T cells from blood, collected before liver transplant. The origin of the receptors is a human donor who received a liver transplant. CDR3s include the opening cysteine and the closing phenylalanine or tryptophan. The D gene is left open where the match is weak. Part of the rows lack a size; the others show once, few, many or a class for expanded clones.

CDR3aa: CASSLELADYEQFF; CDR3nt: TGCGCCAGCAGCCTCGAGCTAGCGGACTACGAGCAGTTCTTC; j_gene: TRBJ2-1; v_gene: TRBV4-1; d_gene: TRBD2; abundance: once
CDR3aa: CASSPPSGSYEQYF; CDR3nt: TGTGCCAGCAGCCCCCCTAGCGGGAGTTACGAGCAGTACTTC; j_gene: TRBJ2-7; v_gene: TRBV11-1; d_gene: TRBD2; abundance: -
CDR3aa: CASSSRQKPMNTEAFF; CDR3nt: TGTGCCAGCAGCTCTCGACAGAAACCTATGAACACTGAAGCTTTCTTT; j_gene: TRBJ1-1; v_gene: TRBV7-9; d_gene: -; abundance: -
CDR3aa: CASSLSLAGETDTQYF; CDR3nt: TGTGCCAGCAGTTTATCACTAGCGGGAGAAACAGATACGCAGTATTTT; j_gene: TRBJ2-3; v_gene: TRBV27; d_gene: TRBD2; abundance: -
CDR3aa: CASSHTGEKLFF; CDR3nt: TGTGCCAGTAGTCACACAGGAGAAAAACTGTTTTTT; j_gene: TRBJ1-4; v_gene: TRBV19; d_gene: -; abundance: -
CDR3aa: CASRRTGGTNEKLFF; CDR3nt: TGTGCCAGCAGGCGGACAGGGGGCACTAATGAAAAACTGTTTTTT; j_gene: TRBJ1-4; v_gene: TRBV9; d_gene: TRBD1; abundance: -
CDR3aa: CASSQDRPSGVYEQYF; CDR3nt: TGCGCCAGCAGCCAAGATAGGCCTAGCGGCGTCTACGAGCAGTACTTC; j_gene: TRBJ2-7; v_gene: TRBV4-1; d_gene: TRBD2; abundance: -
CDR3aa: CASSFTSKPYEQYF; CDR3nt: TGTGCCAGCAGTTTTACTAGCAAGCCCTACGAGCAGTACTTC; j_gene: TRBJ2-7; v_gene: TRBV27; d_gene: -; abundance: once
CDR3aa: CATSEGQLAKNIQYF; CDR3nt: TGTGCCACCAGCGAGGGACAGCTAGCCAAAAACATTCAGTACTTC; j_gene: TRBJ2-4; v_gene: TRBV15; d_gene: TRBD1; abundance: -
CDR3aa: CASMDFSPYEQYF; CDR3nt: TGCGCCAGCATGGACTTTTCTCCCTACGAGCAGTACTTC; j_gene: TRBJ2-7; v_gene: TRBV10-2; d_gene: -; abundance: once
CDR3aa: CASSTTAFDRDYGYTF; CDR3nt: TGTGCCAGCAGCACGACCGCCTTCGACAGGGACTATGGCTACACCTTC; j_gene: TRBJ1-2; v_gene: TRBV7-9; d_gene: TRBD1; abundance: -
CDR3aa: CASSGPPGQGPYEQYF; CDR3nt: TGTGCCAGCAGTGGACCACCGGGACAGGGGCCCTACGAGCAGTACTTC; j_gene: TRBJ2-7; v_gene: TRBV2; d_gene: TRBD1; abundance: -
CDR3aa: CASSGTGANTGELFF; CDR3nt: TGTGCCAGCAGCGGGACAGGGGCGAACACCGGGGAGCTGTTTTTT; j_gene: TRBJ2-2; v_gene: TRBV9; d_gene: TRBD1; abundance: -
CDR3aa: CASSISWGNTEAFF; CDR3nt: TGTGCCAGTAGTATCTCGTGGGGGAACACTGAAGCTTTCTTT; j_gene: TRBJ1-1; v_gene: TRBV19; d_gene: -; abundance: medium-sized
CDR3aa: CASSRGYEQFF; CDR3nt: TGTGCCAGCAGCCGGGGGTATGAGCAGTTCTTC; j_gene: TRBJ2-1; v_gene: TRBV7-9; d_gene: -; abundance: -
CDR3aa: CASSLTGTVYEQYF; CDR3nt: TGTGCCAGCAGCTTAACCGGGACAGTCTACGAGCAGTACTTC; j_gene: TRBJ2-7; v_gene: TRBV7-9; d_gene: TRBD1; abundance: -
CDR3aa: CASSETVSYEQYF; CDR3nt: TGCGCCAGCAGTGAGACAGTCTCCTACGAGCAGTACTTC; j_gene: TRBJ2-7; v_gene: TRBV10-2; d_gene: -; abundance: -
CDR3aa: CATVGGSRNEQFF; CDR3nt: TGTGCCACCGTGGGCGGGAGTCGAAATGAGCAGTTCTTC; j_gene: TRBJ2-1; v_gene: TRBV2; d_gene: TRBD2; abundance: -
CDR3aa: CASSVGQGALETQYF; CDR3nt: TGTGCCAGCAGCGTCGGACAGGGGGCGCTTGAGACCCAGTACTTC; j_gene: TRBJ2-5; v_gene: TRBV9; d_gene: TRBD1; abundance: few
CDR3aa: CASSLYRDRAYEQYF; CDR3nt: TGTGCCAGCAGCTTATACCGGGATCGGGCCTACGAGCAGTACTTC; j_gene: TRBJ2-7; v_gene: TRBV7-9; d_gene: -; abundance: -
CDR3aa: CSVKEASVLGGYTQYF; CDR3nt: TGCAGCGTTAAGGAGGCTTCGGTCCTAGGGGGTTATACGCAGTATTTT; j_gene: TRBJ2-3; v_gene: TRBV29-1; d_gene: -; abundance: -
CDR3aa: CASSPSLRLISNQPQHF; CDR3nt: TGTGCCAGCAGTCCATCGCTCCGACTGATTAGCAATCAGCCCCAGCATTTT; j_gene: TRBJ1-5; v_gene: TRBV27; d_gene: -; abundance: medium-sized
CDR3aa: CASSEWEEDQPQHF; CDR3nt: TGTGCCAGCAGTGAATGGGAGGAGGATCAGCCCCAGCATTTT; j_gene: TRBJ1-5; v_gene: TRBV2; d_gene: -; abundance: -
CDR3aa: CASSDGQYGYTF; CDR3nt: TGTGCCAGCAGTGACGGACAGTATGGCTACACCTTC; j_gene: TRBJ1-2; v_gene: TRBV9; d_gene: -; abundance: -
CDR3aa: CASSEGELNTEAFF; CDR3nt: TGTGCCAGCAGTGAAGGGGAACTAAACACTGAAGCTTTCTTT; j_gene: TRBJ1-1; v_gene: TRBV2; d_gene: -; abundance: -
CDR3aa: CASSEVGEALLDEQFF; CDR3nt: TGTGCCAGCAGTGAGGTCGGGGAGGCCCTTTTGGATGAGCAGTTCTTC; j_gene: TRBJ2-1; v_gene: TRBV6-4; d_gene: -; abundance: -
CDR3aa: CASSYGQNTEAFF; CDR3nt: TGTGCCAGCAGTTACGGGCAGAACACTGAAGCTTTCTTT; j_gene: TRBJ1-1; v_gene: TRBV6-5; d_gene: -; abundance: -
CDR3aa: CASSGSQASYEQYF; CDR3nt: TGTGCCAGCAGTGGAAGTCAAGCCTCCTACGAGCAGTACTTC; j_gene: TRBJ2-7; v_gene: TRBV2; d_gene: -; abundance: -
CDR3aa: CASSLEGLQRYEQYF; CDR3nt: TGTGCCAGCAGCTTAGAGGGACTCCAAAGGTACGAGCAGTACTTC; j_gene: TRBJ2-7; v_gene: TRBV7-9; d_gene: -; abundance: -